A selection of T cell receptor beta chains follows, all from one sample in a study of regulatory T cells in long-lasting Graves disease. TCRdb redid the calling of the multiplex PCR reads with MiXCR, one entry per CDR3 protein. The sample carries more than 300,000 distinct CDR3 sequences, 15% to 20% recorded once. These records were also assigned to another study, of T cells in Graves' hyperthyroidism and ophthalmopathy.

The sequencing here drew on peripheral blood mononuclear cells (PBMCs), taken at new diagnosis, from a patient treated with antithyroid drugs. The receptor set was obtained from a woman under 30 with Graves disease. CDR3s include the opening cysteine and the closing phenylalanine or tryptophan. The D gene is left open where the match is weak. The size of a clone is reported for some rows only, either as once, few or many, or as a class for expanded clones.

size	V	D	J	DNA	CDR3
many	TRBV12-3/TRBV12-4	TRBD2	TRBJ2-5	TGTGCCAGCAGTCCCGGACTAGCGGGGGGGGTCGACCAAGAGACCCAGTACTTC	CASSPGLAGGVDQETQYF
many	TRBV30	.	TRBJ2-5	TGTGCCTGGGAAAGGGGAATGGAGACCCAGTACTTC	CAWERGMETQYF
once	TRBV18	.	TRBJ2-7	TGTGCCAGCTCACCTAAGGGGCAGGACTTC	CASSPKGQDF
few	TRBV5-1	.	TRBJ1-2	TGCGCCAGCAGCTCTGCCCCGGGGGGGATAGTCTACACCTTC	CASSSAPGGIVYTF
few	TRBV27	.	TRBJ2-2	TGTGCCAGCAGTTTCGGGCCCGGGGAGCTGTTTTTT	CASSFGPGELFF
few	TRBV28	.	TRBJ1-5	TGTGCCAGCAGTTTCCGGCGGTCGGGCAGTCAGCCCCAGCATTTT	CASSFRRSGSQPQHF
many	TRBV20-1	.	TRBJ2-3	TGCAGTGCTAGCGACACGACCACAGATACGCAGTATTTT	CSASDTTTDTQYF
many	TRBV6-1	TRBD2	TRBJ2-7	TGTGCCAGCAGTGGACGACTACTAGCGGGAAGTCGCGAGCAGTACTTC	CASSGRLLAGSREQYF
.	TRBV28	TRBD1	TRBJ2-4	TGTGCCAGCAGTCTCGGGACAGGGACAGTAGGCAAAAACATTCAGTACTTC	CASSLGTGTVGKNIQYF
many	TRBV5-1	.	TRBJ2-3	TGCGCCAGCAGCTTGCGGTCCGGCGCCCCCACAGATACGCAGTATTTT	CASSLRSGAPTDTQYF
few	TRBV27	.	TRBJ1-2	TGTGCCAGCCGAGGGGGGGATGGCTACACCTTC	CASRGGDGYTF
many	TRBV5-6	.	TRBJ2-4	TGTGCCAGCAGCTTGGTCTCCCTCGTAGCCAAAAACATTCAGTACTTC	CASSLVSLVAKNIQYF
many	TRBV2	.	TRBJ2-3	TGTGCCAGCAGTGCTTCGGAGGGAAGCACAGATACGCAGTATTTT	CASSASEGSTDTQYF
many	TRBV12-3/TRBV12-4	.	TRBJ2-5	TGTGCCAGCAGTTTAATCGGCGGAGGGACAGCCGAGACCCAGTACTTC	CASSLIGGGTAETQYF
.	TRBV15	.	TRBJ2-1	TGTGCCACCAGCAGAGATCAGGCCGCGCTCGGGGACAATGAGCAGTTCTTC	CATSRDQAALGDNEQFF
few	TRBV10-3	.	TRBJ2-2	TGTGCCATCAGTACACAGGGCGCTAAGACCGGGGAGCTGTTTTTT	CAISTQGAKTGELFF
many	TRBV28	TRBD2	TRBJ2-5	TGTGCCAGCACCCCTTACGGACTAGCAGAAGAGACCCAGTACTTC	CASTPYGLAEETQYF
many	TRBV20-1	.	TRBJ2-5	TGCAGTCCCCAGGAAGTAGGGGAGACCCAGTACTTC	CSPQEVGETQYF
many	TRBV20-1	TRBD2	TRBJ2-7	TGCAGTGCTAGACCCCCAGGCGGGGGAGACAACTACGAGCAGTACTTC	CSARPPGGGDNYEQYF
many	TRBV27	.	TRBJ2-7	TGTGCCAGCAGTCCCCGGGGGGCGAGGGAGCAGTACTTC	CASSPRGAREQYF
few	TRBV28	.	TRBJ2-3	TGTGCCAGCACCTCAAGCGGAGCCACAGATACGCAGTATTTT	CASTSSGATDTQYF
many	TRBV18	.	TRBJ2-3	TGTGCCAGCTCACCGCGGGACAGAGGACAGGATACGCAGTATTTT	CASSPRDRGQDTQYF
many	TRBV30	.	TRBJ1-2	TGTGCCTGGAGTGTAATACTAAACTATGGCTACACCTTC	CAWSVILNYGYTF
.	TRBV19	.	TRBJ1-2	TGTGCCAGTAAGGCTGACGCTCCGGGCCTCTATGGCTACACCTTC	CASKADAPGLYGYTF
many	TRBV18	.	TRBJ1-1	TGTGCCAGCTCAGGGGGGGCTCGGAACACTGAAGCTTTCTTT	CASSGGARNTEAFF
many	TRBV28	.	TRBJ1-2	TGTGCCAGCAGTCACTCAGGAGAAAATGGCTACACCTTC	CASSHSGENGYTF
.	TRBV19	.	TRBJ2-4	TGTGCCAGTAGTATATCTACAACCATAGCCAAAAACATTCAGTACTTC	CASSISTTIAKNIQYF
many	TRBV6-2/TRBV6-3	.	TRBJ2-1	TGTGCCAGCAGAGAAAGGGGGGGGCCCAGGAATGAGCAGTTCTTC	CASRERGGPRNEQFF
many	TRBV5-1	.	TRBJ1-2	TGCGCCAGCAGCCCCGCGTCAGGCGGGGCTTACTATGGCTACACCTTC	CASSPASGGAYYGYTF
few	TRBV14	.	TRBJ1-1	TGTGCCAGCAGCCAAGAAATTTCAGGGACTGAAGCTTTCTTT	CASSQEISGTEAFF
many	TRBV5-6	TRBD1	TRBJ1-2	TGTGCCAGCAGTTCGACCGGGACAGAGTACTACACCTTC	CASSSTGTEYYTF
many	TRBV2	.	TRBJ2-5	TGTGCCAGCAGTGTGGGGACTCGGGAGACCCAGTACTTC	CASSVGTRETQYF
many	TRBV20-1	.	TRBJ2-1	TGCAGTGCTAGAGTGATGCATGAGCAGTTCTTC	CSARVMHEQFF
many	TRBV5-8	.	TRBJ1-1	TGTGCCAGCAGCTTTGGGATCTTGAACACTGAAGCTTTCTTT	CASSFGILNTEAFF
many	TRBV5-1	.	TRBJ1-2	TGCGCCAGCAGTCCAGAGCGGGATGGCTACACCTTC	CASSPERDGYTF
.	TRBV5-4	TRBD2	TRBJ2-1	TGTGCCAGCAGCTTGGTTAGCGGGAGGGGTAATGAGCAGTTCTTC	CASSLVSGRGNEQFF
.	TRBV19	TRBD1	TRBJ2-7	TGTGCCAGTAGTATCGGGGGACAGGGGACCTACGAGCAGTACTTC	CASSIGGQGTYEQYF
.	TRBV2	.	TRBJ2-7	TGTGCCTGCAGTCCCCTCTACGAGCAGTACTTC	CACSPLYEQYF
.	TRBV10-3	TRBD1	TRBJ1-2	TGTGCCATCAGACCTACAGGGGGCTATGGCTACACCTTC	CAIRPTGGYGYTF
.	TRBV2	TRBD1	TRBJ1-2	TGTGCCAGCAGTTCGTCCGGGACAGGGGACTATGGCTACACCTTC	CASSSSGTGDYGYTF
few	TRBV6-1	TRBD1	TRBJ1-1	TGTGCCACCCCTGGACAGGCGAACACTGAAGCTTTCTTT	CATPGQANTEAFF
.	TRBV7-3	.	TRBJ2-1	TGTGCCAGCAGCTCCACCGTGGTAGGAGGGGTCAATGAGCAGTTCTTC	CASSSTVVGGVNEQFF
few	TRBV4-1	.	TRBJ2-2	TGCGCCAGCAGCCAAGATAACAGAAACACCGGGGAGCTGTTTTTT	CASSQDNRNTGELFF
many	TRBV6-5	.	TRBJ1-2	TGTGCCAGCAGTTACGCTCGGCGGGCAGGCGCTAACTATGGCTACACCTTC	CASSYARRAGANYGYTF
many	TRBV9	TRBD2	TRBJ2-1	TGTGCCAGCAGCGTCGCTAGCGGGGGAGCCTCCTACAATGAGCAGTTCTTC	CASSVASGGASYNEQFF
many	TRBV11-2	.	TRBJ1-1	TGTGCCAGCAGCCGGACGGAGACTGAAGCTTTCTTT	CASSRTETEAFF
many	TRBV7-8	TRBD1	TRBJ1-5	TGTGCCAGCAGCCCCAATAGAGACAGGGGTGGGCCCCAGCATTTT	CASSPNRDRGGPQHF
few	TRBV7-9	.	TRBJ2-7	TGTGCCAGCAGCTTAGCAGGGGTCGCCGGGCAGTACTTC	CASSLAGVAGQYF
few	TRBV7-9	TRBD2	TRBJ2-5	TGTGCCAGCAGCCCATCCGGGACTAGGATGAGAGAGACCCAGTACTTC	CASSPSGTRMRETQYF
.	TRBV19	.	TRBJ2-2	TGTGCCCCCGCCCTCCATAGCACCGGGGAGCTGTTTTTT	CAPALHSTGELFF
.	TRBV9	TRBD1	TRBJ1-2	TGTGCCAGCAGCGATTTCAGGGGGTACTATGGCTACACCTTC	CASSDFRGYYGYTF
.	TRBV18	TRBD1	TRBJ1-2	TGTGCCAGCTCACCATCGATGGACAGGGGGGGTGGCTACACCTTC	CASSPSMDRGGGYTF
many	TRBV6-1	.	TRBJ2-1	TGTGCCAGCAGCTCCCTTAGTGAGCAGTTCTTC	CASSSLSEQFF
many	TRBV18	TRBD1	TRBJ1-5	TGTGCCAGCTCACAAATAGACAGGGGCAATCAGCCCCAGCATTTT	CASSQIDRGNQPQHF
few	TRBV11-2	.	TRBJ2-1	TGTGCCAGCAGCTTAGAGCTCTACAATGAGCGGTTCTTC	CASSLELYNERFF
many	TRBV3-1	.	TRBJ1-4	TGTGCCAGCAGCCAGGGGAATGAAAAACTGTTTTTT	CASSQGNEKLFF
.	TRBV20-1	TRBD2	TRBJ2-4	TGCAGTGCTAGAGGGGCTAGCGGGGGGGCCAGTGGCAAAAACATTCAGTACTTC	CSARGASGGASGKNIQYF